The 26 T cell receptor beta chains reported below all come from one sample, sequenced in a study of cytomegalovirus exposure and HLA in healthy donors. The repertoire was sequenced with immunoSEQ multiplex PCR; TCRdb's copy has only in-frame clones and lacks some. In the table there are about 79,000 clones, approximately 94% of which are singletons. Sequencing used PBMCs. Receptor source: a woman between 25 and 40 years old in good health and CMV-seronegative.

This clone showed up just once. Other DNA sequences of this sample code for an identical CDR3. This chain links TRBV7-9 with TRBJ1-2, with 12 bases lining up with TRBD1. Germline lookup yields CDR1 SEHNR and CDR2 FQNEAQ (reference sequence). The CDR3 has 15 amino acids. V gave up 1 base and J gave up 6 bases; unmatched junction bases: 3. In DNA, the CDR3 is TGTGCCAGCAGCTTAGTGGGACAGGGGGCAGATGGCTACACCTTC. Protein: CASSLVGQGADGYTF.

The chain is built from TRBV5-1 and TRBJ2-5, with TRBD1 matching 7 bases. The CDR3 totals 15 residues. J lost 2 bases, V lost 0 bases, and 4 bases had no gene match. The germline gives CDR1 SGHRS, CDR2 YFSETQ. CDR3 in DNA: TGCGCCAGCAGCTTGGAGGACAGGAATCAAGAGACCCAGTACTTC. This translates into CASSLEDRNQETQYF. The variable domain in full, with the rest retrieved from reference TRBV5-1 and TRBJ2-5, is KAGVTQTPRYLIKTRGQQVTLSCSPISGHRSVSWYQQTPGQGLQFLFEYFSETQRNKGNFPGRFSGRQFSNSRSEMNVSTLELGDSALYLCASSLEDRNQETQYFGPGTRLLVL.

The J gene is TRBJ1-1, the V gene TRBV5-1; TRBD1 matches 7 bases. Germline CDR1 reads SGHRS; CDR2 reads YFSETQ. The J segment lost 0 bases and the V segment lost 4 bases, leaving 9 bases of the junction unmatched. This CDR3 comprises 16 residues. The CDR3 DNA is TGCGCCAGCAGCCCCTCGGCCAGGGGGATGAACACTGAAGCTTTCTTT. Amino acids: CASSPSARGMNTEAFF.

This clone is a singleton in its sample. The V gene is TRBV9, the J gene TRBJ2-3, with 9 nucleotides matching TRBD1. Unmatched junction bases numbered 11, after V lost 4 bases and J lost 5 bases. This CDR3 has 16 residues. Looked up from germline, CDR1 is SGDLS and CDR2 is YYNGEE. The CDR3 is CASSPRTGENIDTQYF. The CDR3 nucleotides read TGTGCCAGCAGCCCCCGGACAGGGGAGAATATAGATACGCAGTATTTT.

This chain uses TRBV5-1 with TRBJ2-7, with TRBD2 matching 10 bases. Per the germline V gene, CDR1 is SGHRS and CDR2 is YFSETQ. The CDR3 runs 15 residues. V dropped 2 bases and J dropped 5; count of bases not matched to a gene: 7. The CDR3 nucleotides read TGCGCCAGCAGCTTCACTAGCGGGATAAGGGACGAGCAGTACTTC. Amino acid sequence: CASSFTSGIRDEQYF.

The chain has TRBV30 and TRBJ2-7; 7 bases are shared with TRBD2. The CDR3 runs 15 residues. Germline assignment: CDR1 GTSNPN and CDR2 SVGIG (reference sequence). V lost 1 base, J lost 2 bases, and 8 bases stayed unmatched. The CDR3 region is CAWSGGRAGPYEQYF. Written as DNA, the CDR3 is TGTGCCTGGAGTGGGGGACGAGCGGGGCCCTACGAGCAGTACTTC.

The gene calls are TRBV5-4 and TRBJ1-2; no definite D call. From germline, CDR1 is SGHNT and CDR2 YYREEE (reference sequence). Trimming left V 4 bases short and J 2 bases short, with 12 bases between. This CDR3 is 14 amino acids long. The CDR3 reads CASSPVGGNYGYTF. The CDR3 nucleotides read TGTGCCAGCAGCCCGGTGGGCGGGAACTATGGCTACACCTTC.

The chain has TRBV5-4 and TRBJ1-2; perhaps TRBD1 as D (6 bases). Germline assignment: CDR1 SGHNT and CDR2 YYREEE (reference sequence). The CDR3 totals 15 residues. V was cut by 3 bases and J by 2 bases, with 14 bases left in between. CDR3 protein: CASSYNRVTNYGYTF. The CDR3, as DNA: TGTGCCAGCAGCTATAACAGGGTGACCAACTATGGCTACACCTTC.

A few counts support this clone. The CDR3 DNA is TGTGCCAGCAGCTTAGCGCGTGTCGCTTTCTACGAGCAGTACTTC. Translating gives CASSLARVAFYEQYF. This rearrangement joins TRBV7-2 to TRBJ2-7; unclear D gene. The germline V gene has CDR1 SGHTA and CDR2 FQGNSA. V lost 0 bases to trimming and J lost 3 bases, with 12 bases between them. This CDR3 has 15 residues.

V and J are TRBV6-5 and TRBJ1-3; D may be TRBD1 (6 bases). Per the germline V gene, CDR1 is MNHEY and CDR2 is SVGAGI. The CDR3 spans 14 residues. The V gene lost 4 bases and the J gene lost 0 bases, with 7 bases spanning the gap. The CDR3 sequence is CASSLGGSGNTIYF. Here the CDR3 DNA reads TGTGCCAGCAGTTTAGGGGGCTCTGGAAACACCATATATTTT.

V and J are TRBV7-6 and TRBJ2-7; possibly TRBD2 for D (5 bases). Germline loops: CDR1 SGHVS, CDR2 FNYEAQ. CDR3 length equals 14 residues. V lost 5 bases, J lost 2 bases, and 13 bases lay in between. The CDR3 is CASSPRGATYEQYF. In DNA form, the CDR3 reads TGTGCCAGCAGCCCCCGGGGAGCCACCTACGAGCAGTACTTC.

The J gene is TRBJ1-2, the V gene TRBV27; D is ambiguous. Trimming cost V 4 bases and J 7 bases, with 13 bases left between them. CDR3 size: 13 residues. Per the germline V gene, CDR1 is MNHEY and CDR2 is SMNVEV (reference sequence). In DNA, the CDR3 is TGTGCCAGCAGTTCTTTTGGAGGAGGTGGCTACACCTTC. Residues: CASSSFGGGGYTF.

The V call is TRBV7-2, the J call TRBJ2-1; D gene uncertain. The length of the CDR3 is 14 residues. Trimming removed 2 bases at V and 8 bases at J, with 13 bases between. CDR1 is SGHTA and CDR2 is FQGNSA in the germline V gene. CDR3 sequence (DNA): TGTGCCAGCAGCTTACCCCCAACAAATGATGAGCAGTTCTTC. Encoded protein: CASSLPPTNDEQFF.

The gene calls are TRBV5-1 and TRBJ2-3, with 10 bases lining up with TRBD2. Germline CDR1 reads SGHRS; CDR2 reads YFSETQ. This CDR3 spans 18 amino acids. Trimming took 0 bases from V and 4 from J; bases not matched to a gene: 11. The CDR3 bases are TGCGCCAGCAGCTTGGTGGCCCCCTCAGCGGGAGGGGCAGATACGCAGTATTTT. Its translation: CASSLVAPSAGGADTQYF.

The genes are TRBV28 and TRBJ2-7, with D perhaps TRBD1 (6 bases). This CDR3 has 16 residues. Germline V CDR1 and CDR2: MDHEN, SYDVKM. Trimming left V 1 base short and J 2 bases short, with 15 bases between. Here the CDR3 reads CASSLSRGTRPYEQYF. The CDR3 nucleotides are TGTGCCAGCAGTTTATCTCGAGGGACACGACCCTACGAGCAGTACTTC.

For the CDR3, the DNA is TGTGCCACCAGCAGAAAGACAGGGGGTAGCTCTGGGGCCAACGTCCTGACTTTC. Translated: CATSRKTGGSSGANVLTF. The chain recombines TRBV15 with TRBJ2-6, with TRBD1 matching 9 bases. CDR1 is LNHNV and CDR2 is YYDKDF in the germline V gene (reference sequence). The CDR3 length is 18 residues. V lost 2 bases, J lost 0 bases, and 5 bases stayed unmatched.

A single count supports this clone. The chain uses TRBV5-4 and TRBJ1-1; D is unresolved. The CDR3 extends over 13 amino acids. V lost 1 base and J 0 bases, leaving 4 bases between the germline ends. Germline lookup yields CDR1 SGHNT and CDR2 YYREEE (reference sequence). The CDR3 sequence is CASSLQMNTEAFF. The CDR3 coding sequence is TGTGCCAGCAGCTTGCAGATGAACACTGAAGCTTTCTTT.

The rearrangement links TRBV5-4 to TRBJ2-7; 7 bases line up with TRBD2. The ends lost 0 bases at V and 0 bases at J; junction bases unmatched: 3. Germline V gene sequence: CDR1 SGHNT, CDR2 YYREEE (reference sequence). The length of the CDR3 is 15 residues. DNA for the CDR3: TGTGCCAGCAGCTTGGCCGGGGGGAGCTCCTACGAGCAGTACTTC. Its translation is CASSLAGGSSYEQYF.

V and J are TRBV6-1 and TRBJ2-1; D may be TRBD2 (6 bases). V was clipped by 7 bases and J by 2 bases, with 12 bases between them. Germline-derived CDR1 and CDR2 are MNHNS and SASEGT. The CDR3 is 14 residues long. CDR3 nucleotides: TGTGCCAGCACCCAGTTAGCGGCCTACAATGAGCAGTTCTTC. It is translated as CASTQLAAYNEQFF.

The chain carries TRBV7-2 and TRBJ1-5; maybe TRBD1 (5 bases). Germline-derived CDR1 and CDR2 are SGHTA and FQGNSA. V was trimmed by 1 base and J by 6 bases, leaving 10 bases between them. The CDR3 has 14 amino acids. In DNA, the CDR3 is TGTGCCAGCAGCTTAGGGTGGGGCGGTCAGCCCCAGCATTTT. Translation gives CASSLGWGGQPQHF.

The chain links TRBV25-1 to TRBJ2-7, with TRBD2 identical over 9 bases. V shed 5 bases, J shed 3 bases, and the junction held 8 bases outside the gene matches. CDR3 length: 15 amino acids. The germline V gene has CDR1 MGHDK and CDR2 SYGVNS. CDR3 region: CASSSRTSEIYEQYF. DNA of the CDR3: TGTGCCAGCAGTTCCCGGACTAGCGAGATCTACGAGCAGTACTTC.

The rearrangement uses TRBV27 and TRBJ1-4; possibly TRBD1 for D (6 bases). Trimming shortened V by 7 bases and J by 7 bases, and 25 bases separated the two germline ends. This CDR3 has 17 amino acids. The germline V gene has CDR1 MNHEY and CDR2 SMNVEV (reference sequence). This chain's CDR3 is CASTTLPPSGRGEKLFF. Here the CDR3 DNA reads TGTGCCAGCACCACCCTCCCCCCATCAGGCAGGGGTGAAAAACTGTTTTTT. Drawing the rest from reference TRBV27 and TRBJ1-4, the complete variable domain is EAQVTQNPRYLITVTGKKLTVTCSQNMNHEYMSWYRQDPGLGLRQIYYSMNVEVTDKGDVPEGYKVSRKEKRNFPLILESPSPNQTSLYFCASTTLPPSGRGEKLFFGSGTQLSVL.

V usage is TRBV13 and J usage is TRBJ1-3, with 7 bases matching TRBD1. The germline gives CDR1 PRHDT, CDR2 FYEKMQ (reference sequence). Trimming at V came to 2 bases and at J to 2 bases, leaving 0 bases not matched to a gene. CDR3 length equals 14 residues. The CDR3 DNA follows: TGTGCCAGCAGCTTACAGGGGGCTGGAAACACCATATATTTT. This gives the protein CASSLQGAGNTIYF. Together with reference TRBV13 and TRBJ1-3, the CDR3 gives the full variable domain: AAGVIQSPRHLIKEKRETATLKCYPIPRHDTVYWYQQGPGQDPQFLISFYEKMQSDKGSIPDRFSAQQFSDYHSELNMSSLELGDSALYFCASSLQGAGNTIYFGEGSWLTVV.

This chain uses TRBV5-1 with TRBJ2-7, with D possibly TRBD2 on 5 matching bases. This CDR3 has 14 residues. The V end lost 3 bases, the J end lost 2 bases, and 12 bases lay between the germline ends. Per germline, CDR1 SGHRS and CDR2 YFSETQ. The DNA of the CDR3 is TGCGCCAGCAGCTCCGGCCACGGGGCCTACGAGCAGTACTTC. Translated, it gives CASSSGHGAYEQYF.

The rearrangement uses TRBV4-2 and TRBJ2-1; 8 nucleotides agree with TRBD2. V lost 1 base to trimming and J lost 3 bases; unmatched junction nucleotides: 11. This CDR3 is built from 18 residues. Per germline, CDR1 LGHNA and CDR2 YNFKEQ. CDR3 residues: CASSQVGGGPYNYNEQFF. DNA of the CDR3: TGTGCCAGCAGCCAAGTCGGCGGGGGGCCGTATAACTACAATGAGCAGTTCTTC.

The chain carries TRBV4-2 and TRBJ1-2, with D maybe TRBD1 (6 bases). The CDR3 extends over 13 amino acids. V was pared by 5 bases and J by 8 bases, with 15 bases between. From germline, CDR1 is LGHNA and CDR2 YNFKEQ. CDR3 coding DNA: TGTGCCAGCAGCTTTCAGGGGAGTGGAGGCTACACCTTC. Protein sequence: CASSFQGSGGYTF.